Sequencing of this T cell receptor beta chain was carried out in a study of cytomegalovirus exposure and HLA in healthy donors. Whole-study results and caveats: By HLA locus, TCR association rates varied in a later analysis, with DRB1 showing the most and HLA-C the fewest. A few V segments could not be told apart, such as TRBV6-2 and TRBV6-3, and were left out. Trimming of TCR beta V- and J-genes showed a link, identified in a later analysis, to a missense DCLRE1C variant.

This clone was recorded once. Its target is not known. Researchers ran the PCR with 60 Vbeta and 13 Jbeta primers. Generated by immunoSEQ multiplex PCR, the TCRdb table keeps only in-frame clones and is missing some. Found here are some 190,000 clones, about 80% of them singletons; the top ten hold around 14%. From germline, CDR1 is LNHDA and CDR2 SQIVND (reference sequence). The CDR3 spans 14 residues. Trimming removed 3 bases from V and 5 bases from J; junction bases left unmatched: 6. The V and J genes are TRBV19 and TRBJ1-1; 7 bases line up with TRBD1. The clonotype comes from a woman aged 25 to 39 in good health and CMV-seropositive. The source material was PBMCs. DNA for the CDR3: TGTGCCAGTAGTATCGAGGGGGCGCAAACTGAAGCTTTCTTT. The encoded protein is CASSIEGAQTEAFF.